Below are 8 T cell receptor beta chains sequenced from a single sample in a study of blood T cell repertoires in COVID-19. Some clones are missing from TCRdb's copy, which holds only in-frame ones; the method was immunoSEQ multiplex PCR. The sample consists of fewer than 65,000 clones, around 84% of them appearing once. Sequencing input: peripheral blood. These receptors were taken from a human donor in a cohort sampled during active COVID-19.

The chain has TRBV7-8 and TRBJ1-1; 9 bases are a match to TRBD1. Trimming at V came to 1 base and at J to 5 bases, leaving 17 bases not matched to a gene. This CDR3 spans 19 amino acids. The germline V gene encodes CDR1 SGHVS and CDR2 FQNEAQ. The CDR3, as DNA: TGTGCCAGCAGCTTAGGGGCGTGGGGACAGGGCTACTTATTTACTGAAGCTTTCTTT. This translates into CASSLGAWGQGYLFTEAFF.

The CDR3 bases are TGTGCCAGCAGCTTTGGCCTAGCGGGAAGAAATGAGCAGTTCTTC. Residues: CASSFGLAGRNEQFF. The chain joins TRBV7-3 to TRBJ2-1, with 9 bases identical to TRBD2. J gave up 7 bases and V 3 bases, and 7 bases lay outside the gene matches. The CDR3 is made up of 15 amino acids. Germline V gene data show CDR1 as SGHTA and CDR2 as FQGTGA.

This clone turned up a few times. The chain combines TRBV28 with TRBJ2-7; 13 nucleotides line up with TRBD2. With V trimmed by 7 bases and J by 6 bases, 15 bases remained unmatched. The CDR3 totals 17 residues. Per the germline V gene, CDR1 is MDHEN and CDR2 is SYDVKM. This CDR3 is CASTRTGTSGTSFEQYF. The CDR3 DNA reads TGTGCCAGCACCCGGACCGGGACTAGCGGGACCTCTTTCGAGCAGTACTTC.

The chain carries TRBV7-9 and TRBJ2-2; D gene ambiguous. This CDR3 has 14 amino acids. The V gene lost 3 bases and the J gene lost 4 bases, with 9 bases spanning the gap. Germline-derived CDR1 and CDR2 are SEHNR and FQNEAQ (reference sequence). For the CDR3, the DNA is TGTGCCAGCAGCTTTAGCTCGGGCACCGGGGAGCTGTTTTTT. Amino acids: CASSFSSGTGELFF.

This clone was detected a few times. V is TRBV11-2 and J is TRBJ2-7, with TRBD1 matching over 11 bases. The germline V gene has CDR1 SGHAT and CDR2 FQNNGV. After removal of 5 bases from V and 0 bases from J, the junction contained 9 bases not matched to a gene. The CDR3 consists of 17 residues. The DNA for the CDR3 is TGTGCCAGCAGCGGCGGGACAGGGGGAATTAGCTCCTACGAGCAGTACTTC. It encodes CASSGGTGGISSYEQYF. The variable domain in full, with the rest retrieved from reference TRBV11-2 and TRBJ2-7, is EAGVAQSPRYKIIEKRQSVAFWCNPISGHATLYWYQQILGQGPKLLIQFQNNGVVDDSQLPKDRFSAERLKGVDSTLKIQPAKLEDSAVYLCASSGGTGGISSYEQYFGPGTRLTVT.

The chain employs TRBV5-6 and TRBJ2-2; 14 bases agree with TRBD2. V trimming: 4 bases; J trimming: 2 bases; junction bases outside the gene matches: 10. This CDR3 is 19 amino acids long. From germline, CDR1 is SGHDT and CDR2 YYEEEE. CDR3 loop: CASSGAGTSGGLNTGELFF. The CDR3 DNA reads TGTGCCAGCAGCGGAGCCGGGACTAGCGGGGGACTAAACACCGGGGAGCTGTTTTTT.

A few counts support this clone. V gene TRBV7-9 combines with J gene TRBJ2-7; D not certain. Germline CDR1 reads SEHNR; CDR2 reads FQNEAQ (reference sequence). The V end lost 4 bases, the J end lost 3 bases, and 7 bases lay between the germline ends. CDR3 size: 12 residues. In nucleotides, the CDR3 is TGTGCCAGCAGCTCATCCAGCTACGAGCAGTACTTC. Protein product: CASSSSSYEQYF.

The chain couples TRBV10-3 to TRBJ1-3; possible D gene TRBD1, 5 bases. Germline loops: CDR1 ENHRY, CDR2 SYGVKD. The CDR3 sequence is 14 residues long. V was pared by 8 bases and J by 1 base, with 12 bases between. For the CDR3, the DNA is TGTGCCATCGGGGAGGGGAGGTCTGGAAACACCATATATTTT. Its translation: CAIGEGRSGNTIYF.